This T cell receptor beta chain was identified during a study of blood T cell repertoires in COVID-19. Study details: COVID-19 samples collected from the United States, Italy and Spain covered acute and convalescent phases. The analysed material was cDNA or gDNA that came from T cells, B-cell-depleted T cells, or PBMCs.

Only in-frame clones appear in the TCRdb table, and some are missing; sequencing was by immunoSEQ multiplex PCR. The sample carries 120,000 or so clones, roughly 90% recorded once. J was trimmed by 9 bases and V by 4 bases; bases with no gene match: 14. This CDR3 spans 18 amino acids. Germline V lookup: CDR1 SNHLY, CDR2 FYNNEI. The sequence was collected from a middle-aged man with acute or convalescent COVID-19. Sequenced sample: peripheral blood. This chain uses TRBV2 with TRBJ2-1; 14 bases match TRBD2. CDR3 sequence (DNA): TGTGCCAGCAGTGTCTCTAGAACCGGGACTAGCGGGAGCTCTGAGCAGTTCTTC. Amino acid sequence: CASSVSRTGTSGSSEQFF.